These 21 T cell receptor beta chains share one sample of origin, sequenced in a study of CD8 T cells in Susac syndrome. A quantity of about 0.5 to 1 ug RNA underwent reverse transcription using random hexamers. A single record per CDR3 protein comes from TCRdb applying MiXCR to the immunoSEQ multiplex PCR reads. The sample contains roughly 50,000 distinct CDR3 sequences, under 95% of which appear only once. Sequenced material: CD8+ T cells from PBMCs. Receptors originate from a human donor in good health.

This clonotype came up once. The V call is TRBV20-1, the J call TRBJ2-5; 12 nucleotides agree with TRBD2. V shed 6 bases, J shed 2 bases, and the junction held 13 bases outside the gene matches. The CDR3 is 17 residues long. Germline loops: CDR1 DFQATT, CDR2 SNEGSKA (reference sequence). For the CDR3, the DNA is TGCAGTGCCCCAGGCGCTAGCGGGAGGGTGGGTCAAGAGACCCAGTACTTC. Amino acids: CSAPGASGRVGQETQYF.

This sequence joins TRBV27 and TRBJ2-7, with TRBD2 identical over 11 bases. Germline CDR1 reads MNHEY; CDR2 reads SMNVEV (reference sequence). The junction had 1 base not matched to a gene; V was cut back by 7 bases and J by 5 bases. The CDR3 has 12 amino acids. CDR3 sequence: CASKTSGNEQYF. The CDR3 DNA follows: TGTGCCAGCAAGACTAGCGGGAACGAGCAGTACTTC.

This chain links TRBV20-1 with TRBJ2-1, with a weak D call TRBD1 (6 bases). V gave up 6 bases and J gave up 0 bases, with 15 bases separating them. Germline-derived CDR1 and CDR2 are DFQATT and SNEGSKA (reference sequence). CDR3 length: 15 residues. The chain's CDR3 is CSAKGTSSSYNEQFF. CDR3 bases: TGCAGTGCAAAAGGGACATCGAGCTCCTACAATGAGCAGTTCTTC.

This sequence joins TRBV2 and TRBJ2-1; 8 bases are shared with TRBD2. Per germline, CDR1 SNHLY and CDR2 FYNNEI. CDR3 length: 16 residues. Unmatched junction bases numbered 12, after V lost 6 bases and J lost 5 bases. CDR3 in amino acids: CASRGDWTSSNNEQFF. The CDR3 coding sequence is TGTGCCAGCAGGGGAGACTGGACTAGCAGTAACAATGAGCAGTTCTTC.

CDR3 bases: TGTGCCACCAGCTCGGGGGACTCTGGAAACACCATATATTTT. This encodes CATSSGDSGNTIYF. The chain couples TRBV24-1 to TRBJ1-3; the D gene is possibly TRBD1 (5 bases). The CDR3 runs to 14 residues. Germline lookup yields CDR1 KGHDR and CDR2 SFDVKD. Trimming shortened V by 7 bases and J by 0 bases, and 9 bases separated the two germline ends.

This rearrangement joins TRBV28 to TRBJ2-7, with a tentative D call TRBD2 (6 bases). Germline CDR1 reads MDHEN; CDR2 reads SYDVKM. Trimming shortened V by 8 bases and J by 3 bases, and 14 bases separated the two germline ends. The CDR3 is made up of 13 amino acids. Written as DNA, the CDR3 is TGTGCCAGCCATACCCCGCGGGGCTACGAGCAGTACTTC. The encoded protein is CASHTPRGYEQYF.

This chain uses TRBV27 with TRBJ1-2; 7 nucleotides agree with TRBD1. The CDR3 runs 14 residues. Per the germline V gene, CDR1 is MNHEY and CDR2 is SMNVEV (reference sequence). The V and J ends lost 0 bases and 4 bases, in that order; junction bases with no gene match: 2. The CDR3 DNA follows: TGTGCCAGCAGTTTATCGGGGACAGCCTATGGCTACACCTTC. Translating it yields CASSLSGTAYGYTF.

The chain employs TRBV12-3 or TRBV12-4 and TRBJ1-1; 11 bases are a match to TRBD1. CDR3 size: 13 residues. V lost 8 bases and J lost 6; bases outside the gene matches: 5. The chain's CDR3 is CASGGQGAAEAFF. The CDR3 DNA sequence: TGTGCCAGCGGTGGACAGGGGGCGGCTGAAGCTTTCTTT.

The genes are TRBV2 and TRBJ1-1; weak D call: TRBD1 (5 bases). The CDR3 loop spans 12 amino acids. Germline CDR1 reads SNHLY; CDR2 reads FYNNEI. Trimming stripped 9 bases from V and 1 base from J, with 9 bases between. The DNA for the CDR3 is TGTGCCAGGGGACTGCCGAACACTGAAGCTTTCTTT. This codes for CARGLPNTEAFF. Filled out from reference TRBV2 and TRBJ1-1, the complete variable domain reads EPEVTQTPSHQVTQMGQEVILRCVPISNHLYFYWYRQILGQKVEFLVSFYNNEISEKSEIFDDQFSVERPDGSNFTLKIRSTKLEDSAMYFCARGLPNTEAFFGQGTRLTVV.

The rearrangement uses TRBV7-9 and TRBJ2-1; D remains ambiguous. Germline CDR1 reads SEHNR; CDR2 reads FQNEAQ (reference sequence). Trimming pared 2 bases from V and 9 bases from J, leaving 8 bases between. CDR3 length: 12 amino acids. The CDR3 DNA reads TGTGCCAGCAGCTTATGGGGTAGTGAGCAGTTCTTC. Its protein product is CASSLWGSEQFF.

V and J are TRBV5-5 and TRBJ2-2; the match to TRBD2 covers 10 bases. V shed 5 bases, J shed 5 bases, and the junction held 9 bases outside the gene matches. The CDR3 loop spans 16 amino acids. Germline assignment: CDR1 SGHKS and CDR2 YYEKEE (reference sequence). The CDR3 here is CASRFLAGVPTGELFF. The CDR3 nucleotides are TGTGCCAGCAGGTTTCTAGCGGGAGTACCTACCGGGGAGCTGTTTTTT.

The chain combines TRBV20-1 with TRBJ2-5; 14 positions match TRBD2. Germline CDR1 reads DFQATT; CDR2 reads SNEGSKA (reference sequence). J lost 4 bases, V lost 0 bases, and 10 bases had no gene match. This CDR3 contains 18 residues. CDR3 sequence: CSARDLRGLAGARETQYF. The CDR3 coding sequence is TGCAGTGCTAGAGATCTTCGGGGACTAGCGGGAGCTAGAGAGACCCAGTACTTC.

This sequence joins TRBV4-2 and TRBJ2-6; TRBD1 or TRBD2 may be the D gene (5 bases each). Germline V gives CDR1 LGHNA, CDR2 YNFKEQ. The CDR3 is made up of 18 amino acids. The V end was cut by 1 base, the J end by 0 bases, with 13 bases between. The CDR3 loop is CASSQGLGEYSGANVLTF. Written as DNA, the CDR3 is TGTGCCAGCAGCCAAGGGCTGGGGGAATACTCTGGGGCCAACGTCCTGACTTTC.

The CDR3 bases are TGTGCCAGCTGTCTCCCCCGCTTGGTCGATGAAAAACTGTTTTTT. It specifies CASCLPRLVDEKLFF. The rearrangement uses TRBV12-3 or TRBV12-4 and TRBJ1-4; D is uncertain. Trimming cost V 8 bases and J 6 bases, with 19 bases left between them. This CDR3 spans 15 amino acids.

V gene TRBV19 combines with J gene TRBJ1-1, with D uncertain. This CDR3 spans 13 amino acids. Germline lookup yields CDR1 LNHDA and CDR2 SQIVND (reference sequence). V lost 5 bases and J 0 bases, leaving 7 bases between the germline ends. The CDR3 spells CASSGDLNTEAFF. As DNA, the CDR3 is TGTGCCAGTAGTGGGGATCTGAACACTGAAGCTTTCTTT.

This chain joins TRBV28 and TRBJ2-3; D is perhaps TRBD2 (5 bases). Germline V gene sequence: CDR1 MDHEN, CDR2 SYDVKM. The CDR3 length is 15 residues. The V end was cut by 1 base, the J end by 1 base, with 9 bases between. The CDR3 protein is CASSLFAGGTDTQYF. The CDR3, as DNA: TGTGCCAGCAGTTTATTTGCGGGTGGCACAGATACGCAGTATTTT.

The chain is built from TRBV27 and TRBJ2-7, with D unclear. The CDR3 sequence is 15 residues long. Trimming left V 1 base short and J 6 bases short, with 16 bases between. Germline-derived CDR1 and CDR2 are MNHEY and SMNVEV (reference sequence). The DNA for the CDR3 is TGTGCCAGCAGTTTATGGTCTCCCCCGTCCGGCGAGCAGTACTTC. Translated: CASSLWSPPSGEQYF.

The CDR3 DNA reads TGTGCCAGCAGTCTGGGACAGAACCATGGCTACACCTTC. Translation gives CASSLGQNHGYTF. The V and J genes are TRBV12-3 or TRBV12-4 and TRBJ1-2, with TRBD1 matching over 7 bases. The CDR3 is made up of 13 amino acids. V was pared by 5 bases and J by 6 bases, with 6 bases of the junction left unmatched.

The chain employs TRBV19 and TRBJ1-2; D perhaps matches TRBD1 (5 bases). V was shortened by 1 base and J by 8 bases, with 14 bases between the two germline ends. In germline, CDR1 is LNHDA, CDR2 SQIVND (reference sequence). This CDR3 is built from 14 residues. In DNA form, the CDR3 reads TGTGCCAGTAGTATAGGAGAAGGGGTGAACGGCTACACCTTC. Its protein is CASSIGEGVNGYTF. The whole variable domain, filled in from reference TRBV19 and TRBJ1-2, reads DGGITQSPKYLFRKEGQNVTLSCEQNLNHDAMYWYRQDPGQGLRLIYYSQIVNDFQKGDIAEGYSVSREKKESFPLTVTSAQKNPTAFYLCASSIGEGVNGYTFGSGTRLTVV.

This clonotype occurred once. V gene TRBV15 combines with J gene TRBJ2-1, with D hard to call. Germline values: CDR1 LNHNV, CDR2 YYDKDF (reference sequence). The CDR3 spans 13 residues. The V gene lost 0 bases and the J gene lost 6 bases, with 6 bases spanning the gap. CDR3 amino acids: CATSREDRNEQFF. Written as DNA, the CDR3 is TGTGCCACCAGCAGAGAAGACCGCAATGAGCAGTTCTTC.

DNA for the CDR3: TGTGCCACCAGCGGGACTAGCGATGAGCAGTTCTTC. Its protein product is CATSGTSDEQFF. J is TRBJ2-1 and V is TRBV24-1; TRBD2 matches at 10 bases. The CDR3 loop spans 12 amino acids. Germline lookup yields CDR1 KGHDR and CDR2 SFDVKD. V was clipped by 7 bases and J by 8 bases; unmatched bases: 1.